Given below is one TCR beta chain in context. Its antigen remains unidentified. Expressed TCRB transcripts were sequenced because the isolated RNA had all been reverse transcribed beforehand. The repertoire was sequenced with immunoSEQ multiplex PCR; TCRdb's copy has only in-frame clones and lacks some. The sample includes roughly 400,000 clones, over 9% of them seen just once. This entry is derived from a study of beta chain features in type 1 diabetes. V dropped 5 bases and J dropped 6; count of bases not matched to a gene: 4. Germline assignment: CDR1 SGHVS and CDR2 FQNEAQ. This CDR3 is built from 16 residues. Notes on the study in general: At VDJ recombination sites, type 1 diabetes patients had fewer insertions and more deleted nucleotides. Patients with Type 1 diabetes showed moderately but significantly shorter TCRB CDR3s in all four CD4+ subsets.

Post-sort purity exceeded 95% for all sorted populations. The chain carries TRBV7-8 and TRBJ2-2; 15 bases agree with TRBD2. The origin of this receptor is a man aged 25 to 40 with type 1 diabetes. Material for sequencing was central memory CD4+ T cells from blood. The CDR3 bases are TGTGCCAGCAGCCGAGGACTAGCGGGAGGGGCCGGGGAGCTGTTTTTT. It is translated as CASSRGLAGGAGELFF.